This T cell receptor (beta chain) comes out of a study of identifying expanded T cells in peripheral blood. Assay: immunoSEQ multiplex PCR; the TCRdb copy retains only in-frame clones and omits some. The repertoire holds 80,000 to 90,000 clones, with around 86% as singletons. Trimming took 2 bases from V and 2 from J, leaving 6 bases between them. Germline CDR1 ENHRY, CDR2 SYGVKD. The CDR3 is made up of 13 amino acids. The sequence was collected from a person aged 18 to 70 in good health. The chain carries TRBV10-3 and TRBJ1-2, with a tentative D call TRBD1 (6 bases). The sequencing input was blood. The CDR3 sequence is CAISEQGNYGYTF. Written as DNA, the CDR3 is TGTGCCATCAGTGAGCAGGGGAACTATGGCTACACCTTC.